Included here is one T cell receptor (beta chain) sequence, with context. Antigen: not known. PCR was performed using 60 Vbeta and 13 Jbeta primers. Here immunoSEQ multiplex PCR was the method, and the copy in TCRdb shows in-frame clones only, minus some. The sample holds approximately 110,000 clones, approximately 74% seen once. This sample was taken from a study of cytomegalovirus exposure and HLA in healthy donors. Findings and caveats of the study: Presence/absence comparisons presumed near-even sequencing depth among donors. A later analysis reportedly identified an Asian-associated ancestry cluster as carrying fewer N-insertions than the approximately 670-donor mean. Further analysis was carried out later, and it showed several of the most significant clusters appearing linked to common viral pathogens.

The germline V gene encodes CDR1 SNHLY and CDR2 FYNNEI. J lost 2 bases, V lost 5 bases, and 7 bases had no gene match. The CDR3 runs 16 residues. The rearrangement links TRBV2 to TRBJ2-3; 10 bases are a match to TRBD2. The TCR sequence derives from a middle-aged woman in good health and CMV-seropositive. Sample: PBMCs. The CDR3: CASSKEREGNTDTQYF. CDR3 nucleotides: TGTGCCAGCAGTAAAGAGCGGGAGGGGAACACAGATACGCAGTATTTT.